This T cell receptor (beta chain) was recovered during a study of blood T cell repertoires in COVID-19. About the study: Sample material is recorded as cDNA or gDNA derived from T cells, B-cell-depleted T cells, or PBMCs.

Recovered status in Cohort 3 required two negative PCRs, clearance, or symptom resolution. The data were produced by immunoSEQ multiplex PCR, yet TCRdb's version contains in-frame clones alone and is incomplete. The sample holds about 220,000 clones, 82% seen once. J was trimmed by 6 bases and V by 3 bases; bases with no gene match: 7. The germline V gene encodes CDR1 DFQATT and CDR2 SNEGSKA (reference sequence). The CDR3 contains 14 residues. This sequence joins TRBV20-1 and TRBJ2-3, with 9 nucleotides matching TRBD2. The clonotype was recovered from a woman aged 55-69 years who had recovered from COVID-19. The sequenced sample was PBMCs or T cells enriched from blood (not recorded which). The CDR3 DNA reads TGCAGTGCTAGTTCTAGCGGGGTTTCGGATACGCAGTATTTT. It specifies CSASSSGVSDTQYF.